One and the same sample provided the 3 T cell receptor beta chains below, sequenced in a study of shared clonotypes between healthy human individuals. Sequencing used immunoSEQ multiplex PCR; TCRdb keeps in-frame clones, though not all of them. This sample has some 2,500,000 clones, with roughly 92% found just once. The sequenced material came from naive CD4+ T cells from PBMCs. The subset was: CD45RA+ positively selected. The receptors stem from a man between 18 and 35 years old in good health. Some clones in this sample may be carry-over from other donors' samples.

Details on this clone: Other DNA sequences in the sample encode the same CDR3. This rearrangement joins TRBV19 to TRBJ2-5, with D maybe TRBD2 (5 bases). V lost 6 bases and J lost 5, with 10 bases in between. CDR3 length: 12 residues. The V gene's germline CDR1 is LNHDA and CDR2 SQIVND (reference sequence). The CDR3 loop reads CASSAGRETQYF. The CDR3 DNA follows: TGTGCCAGTAGCGCGGGCCGGGAGACCCAGTACTTC.

This chain uses TRBV2 with TRBJ1-5, with TRBD1 matching 11 bases. V dropped 7 bases and J dropped 1; count of bases not matched to a gene: 6. CDR3 length equals 16 residues. Germline V gene sequence: CDR1 SNHLY, CDR2 FYNNEI. The chain's CDR3 is CASTGTGGLSNQPQHF. The CDR3 nucleotides are TGTGCCAGCACCGGGACAGGGGGTTTGAGCAATCAGCCCCAGCATTTT.

The V and J genes are TRBV7-7 and TRBJ2-7; the match to TRBD2 covers 7 bases. Germline V gene lookup returns CDR1 SSHAT and CDR2 FNYEAQ (reference sequence). The V and J ends lost 2 bases and 6 bases, in that order; junction bases with no gene match: 7. The CDR3 totals 14 residues. CDR3 sequence (DNA): TGTGCCAGCAGCTTAACGCGGGAGTCGCTCGAGCAGTACTTC. Amino acids: CASSLTRESLEQYF.